This T cell receptor (beta chain) derives from a study of blood T cell repertoires in COVID-19. TCRdb's table, derived via immunoSEQ multiplex PCR, lists solely in-frame clones and lacks some. The sample contains fewer than 90,000 clones, 88% of which appear only once. This CDR3 region has 15 residues. V was pared by 3 bases and J by 7 bases, with 4 bases of the junction left unmatched. Looked up from germline, CDR1 is ENHRY and CDR2 is SYGVKD. The receptor comes from a man aged 60 to 75 with acute or convalescent COVID-19. The sequenced sample consisted of peripheral blood. The J gene is TRBJ1-6, the V gene TRBV10-3; 9 bases agree with TRBD1. Here the CDR3 DNA reads TGTGCCATCAGTGAACAAGACAGGGGGAATTCACCCCTCCACTTT. This codes for CAISEQDRGNSPLHF.